The rows below give T cell receptor beta chains drawn from one sample of a study of memory CD8 T cells in hepatitis C reinfection. Repertoires were generated with immunoSEQ multiplex PCR, while TCRdb's copy carries only in-frame clones and drops some. The sample comprises a few thousand clones, 87% of which are singletons, and about 25% rests with the top ten. Sequenced sample: naive CD8+ T cells sorted from blood. Source of these receptors: a man between 45 and 60 years old with hepatitis C virus infection. Both conserved end residues are part of each CDR3. The D gene is left open where the match is weak. Some rows have no size entry. The others give once, few or many, or a class for an expanded clone.

j_call d_call v_call clone_size cdr3_nt cdr3_aa
TRBJ1-3 NA TRBV4-2 NA TGTGCCAGCAGCCAAGACAGTCGCCCCTCTGGAAACACCATATATTTT CASSQDSRPSGNTIYF
TRBJ2-1 TRBD2 TRBV25-1 NA TGTGCCAGCCTCTCAAGGCGGGAGGGCAACAATGAGCAGTTCTTC CASLSRREGNNEQFF
TRBJ1-2 TRBD1 TRBV5-4 few TGTGCCAGCAGCGTGGACAGGGACTATGGCTACACCTTC CASSVDRDYGYTF
TRBJ2-7 NA TRBV13 NA TGTGCCAGCAGCCCCGGCCCGGGATCCTTCTACGAGCAGTACTTC CASSPGPGSFYEQYF
TRBJ2-3 TRBD1 TRBV7-2 once TGTGCCAGCAGCCTCGGACAGGGGGCATCTGATACGCAGTATTTT CASSLGQGASDTQYF
TRBJ2-3 TRBD2 TRBV25-1 NA TGTGCCAGCAGTGATACTAGCGGGAGCACAGATACGCAGTATTTT CASSDTSGSTDTQYF
TRBJ2-2 NA TRBV4-1 NA TGCGCCAGCAGCCAAGGGATGGGGAGCGGGGAGCTGTTTTTT CASSQGMGSGELFF
TRBJ1-6 NA TRBV4-2 NA TGTGCCAGCAGCCAAGATCGGGGTTACGGTTCACCCCTCCACTTT CASSQDRGYGSPLHF
TRBJ2-7 TRBD2 TRBV2 NA TGTGCCAGCAGGCGTGCCGGGACTAGCGGGAACTCCTACGAGCAGTACTTC CASRRAGTSGNSYEQYF
TRBJ2-3 NA TRBV15 NA TGTGCCACCAGCCCGGGGAGGACCGGCACAGATACGCAGTATTTT CATSPGRTGTDTQYF
TRBJ2-7 TRBD1 TRBV2 NA TGTGCCAGCAGTGGTGGGGACAGGGGTTCCTACGAGCAGTACTTC CASSGGDRGSYEQYF
TRBJ1-1 NA TRBV12-5 NA TGTGCTAGTGGTGTTGGACAGCTTGAAGCTTTCTTT CASGVGQLEAFF
TRBJ1-5 NA TRBV7-9 NA TGTGCCAGCAGCCGTTACACCGATCAGGCCCAGCATTTT CASSRYTDQAQHF
TRBJ2-2 NA TRBV25-1 NA TGTGCCAGTTCCCCACATGATGAGCTGTTTTTT CASSPHDELFF
TRBJ2-2 TRBD2 TRBV11-2 NA TGTGCCAGCAGATCGGGACTAGCTGACACCGGGGAGCTGTTTTTT CASRSGLADTGELFF
TRBJ2-7 TRBD2 TRBV5-6 NA TGTGCCAGCAGCTTAAGCGGGAGCTCCTACGAGCAGTACTTC CASSLSGSSYEQYF
TRBJ2-1 NA TRBV29-1 few TGCAGCGTTGAGACACAGAGCTCCTACAATGAGCAGTTCTTC CSVETQSSYNEQFF
TRBJ1-5 NA TRBV5-4 NA TGTGCCAGCAGCTTTAAAAGCAGCAATCAGCCCCAGCATTTT CASSFKSSNQPQHF
TRBJ2-3 TRBD2 TRBV7-9 NA TGTGCCAGCAGTTTTTCTGGACTAGCGGGAAGCACAGATACGCAGTATTTT CASSFSGLAGSTDTQYF
TRBJ2-3 TRBD2 TRBV7-6 NA TGTGCCAGCAGTCTTCTTAGCGGGGGAACAGATACGCAGTATTTT CASSLLSGGTDTQYF
TRBJ2-7 TRBD1 TRBV9 NA TGTGCCAGCAGCGTAGGGGGACAGGCCCGCGAGCAGTACTTC CASSVGGQAREQYF
TRBJ2-3 TRBD2 TRBV10-3 NA TGTGCCATCAGGGGGACTAGCGGGGGAAGCACAGATACGCAGTATTTT CAIRGTSGGSTDTQYF
TRBJ2-3 NA TRBV18 once TGTGCCAGCTCACCGACGGGGAGCACAGATACGCAGTATTTT CASSPTGSTDTQYF
TRBJ1-2 TRBD1 TRBV2 NA TGTGCCAGCTCGCAGGGACAGGGTGGTTATGGCTACACCTTC CASSQGQGGYGYTF
TRBJ1-2 NA TRBV4-3 NA TGCGCCAGCAGCCAGGGCATCTCAAGCTATGGCTACACCTTC CASSQGISSYGYTF
TRBJ2-7 NA TRBV19 NA TGTGCCAGTAGTCCGGGGGACAGCTACGAGCAGTACTTC CASSPGDSYEQYF
TRBJ2-3 NA TRBV11-2 NA TGTGCCAGCAGCTTACAGGTTCAGCAGTATTTT CASSLQVQQYF
TRBJ2-3 NA TRBV19 once TGTGCCAGTAGTATTCGAGGGAGAACAGATACGCAGTATTTT CASSIRGRTDTQYF
TRBJ1-4 NA TRBV5-1 NA TGCGCCAGCAGACTTCGGTTTAATGAAAAACTGTTTTTT CASRLRFNEKLFF
TRBJ2-7 TRBD2 TRBV7-9 NA TGTGCCAGCAGCTCCGTTTCGACTAGCGGGAATATCGAGCAGTACTTC CASSSVSTSGNIEQYF
TRBJ1-1 NA TRBV6-5 once TGTGCCAGCAGTTATACGGACAAAGAGAACACTGAAGCTTTCTTT CASSYTDKENTEAFF
TRBJ1-2 TRBD1 TRBV9 once TGTGCCAGCAGCCTCCAAAAACAGGGGGACTACACCTTC CASSLQKQGDYTF
TRBJ1-5 TRBD1 TRBV28 NA TGTGCCAGCAGTTTATTACGGGACAGGGTTATCGGGAGTAGCAATCAGCCCCAGCATTTT CASSLLRDRVIGSSNQPQHF
TRBJ2-7 NA TRBV7-9 NA TGTGCCAGCAGCCTCGCTAAGGCCAGGGCCGACGAGCAGTACTTC CASSLAKARADEQYF
TRBJ2-1 TRBD2 TRBV5-6 NA TGTGCCAGCAGCGGCCCGGGACTAGCCTACAATGAGCAGTTCTTC CASSGPGLAYNEQFF
TRBJ2-7 TRBD2 TRBV7-8 NA TGTGCCAGCAGCCTAGGAGGGGAGGGCCCCTACGAGCAGTACTTC CASSLGGEGPYEQYF